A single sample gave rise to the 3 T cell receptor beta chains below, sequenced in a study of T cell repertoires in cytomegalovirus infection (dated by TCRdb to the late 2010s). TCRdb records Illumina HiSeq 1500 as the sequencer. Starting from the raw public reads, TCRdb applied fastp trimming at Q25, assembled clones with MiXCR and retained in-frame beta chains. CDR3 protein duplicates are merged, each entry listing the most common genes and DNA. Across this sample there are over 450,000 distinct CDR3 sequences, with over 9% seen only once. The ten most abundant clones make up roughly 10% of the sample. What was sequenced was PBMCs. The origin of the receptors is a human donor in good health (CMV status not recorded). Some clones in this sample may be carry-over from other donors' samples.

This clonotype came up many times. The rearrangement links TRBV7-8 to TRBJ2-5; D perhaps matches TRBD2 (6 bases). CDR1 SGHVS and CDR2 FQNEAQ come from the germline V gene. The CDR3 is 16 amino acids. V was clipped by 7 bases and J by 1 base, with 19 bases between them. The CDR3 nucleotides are TGTGCCAGCACCCAAAGGAGGGGTTTGGTCCAAGAGACCCAGTACTTC. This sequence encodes CASTQRRGLVQETQYF.

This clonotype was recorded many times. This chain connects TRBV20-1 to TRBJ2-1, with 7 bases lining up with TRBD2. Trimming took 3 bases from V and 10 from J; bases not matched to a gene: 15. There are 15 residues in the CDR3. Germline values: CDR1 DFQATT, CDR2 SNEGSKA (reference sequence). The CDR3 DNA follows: TGCAGTGCTAGCTCACGGGCGGACTGGGGGGGGGAGCAGTTCTTC. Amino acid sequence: CSASSRADWGGEQFF.

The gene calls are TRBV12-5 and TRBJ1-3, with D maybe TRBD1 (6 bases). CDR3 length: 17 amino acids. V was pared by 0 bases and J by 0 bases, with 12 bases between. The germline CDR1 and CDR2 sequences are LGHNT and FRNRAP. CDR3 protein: CASGLVLDSRSGNTIYF. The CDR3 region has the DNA TGTGCTAGTGGTTTGGTATTGGACAGCCGCTCTGGAAACACCATATATTTT.